Listed below are T cell receptor beta chains from one sample, sequenced in a study of shared clonotypes between healthy human individuals. Clones were read by immunoSEQ multiplex PCR, and TCRdb kept only the in-frame ones, dropping some. The table lists about 1.4 million clones, roughly 96% of them singletons, with roughly 1.2% in the top ten. Material for sequencing was naive CD4+ T cells sorted from blood. The receptors stem from a man aged 25-45 years in good health. Both conserved end residues are part of each CDR3. Each record gives: V gene, J gene, clone size, D gene, CDR3 DNA, CDR3 protein. A D gene is named only where the DNA matches it firmly. Clone size, where shown, is once, few, many, or a class for clones that have expanded.

TRBV6-1,TRBJ2-2,-,-,TGTGCCAGCAGTGAAAAATTTGACAGCAACACCGGGGAGCTGTTTTTT,CASSEKFDSNTGELFF
TRBV7-2,TRBJ2-2,-,-,TGTGCCAGCAGCTTAGGTTTCTTTAACACCGGGGAGCTGTTTTTT,CASSLGFFNTGELFF
TRBV18,TRBJ2-7,-,-,TGTGCCAGCTCACCACCTTTCCCGAGCAGGTACGAGCAGTACTTC,CASSPPFPSRYEQYF
TRBV5-5,TRBJ2-5,once,-,TGTGCCAGCAGCACCGCGACTTGGGGGGCAGAGACCCAGTACTTC,CASSTATWGAETQYF
TRBV5-4,TRBJ2-1,-,-,TGTGCCAGCAGCGCGATCCACCCCAATGAGCAGTTCTTC,CASSAIHPNEQFF
TRBV7-6,TRBJ2-1,-,TRBD2,TGTGCCAGCAGCTTAGGTTCCGTGACTAGCCCTAATGAGCAGTTCTTC,CASSLGSVTSPNEQFF
TRBV27,TRBJ2-2,-,TRBD1,TGTGCCAGCAGTTCGGGACAGGGCACCGGGGAGCTGTTTTTT,CASSSGQGTGELFF
TRBV7-2,TRBJ1-2,-,-,TGTGCCAGCAGCTTAACTTTCAACTATGGCTACACCTTC,CASSLTFNYGYTF
TRBV19,TRBJ2-2,-,TRBD2,TGTGCCAGTAGTACACCCACCGGACTAGCGAACACCGGGGAGCTGTTTTTT,CASSTPTGLANTGELFF
TRBV5-1,TRBJ2-2,-,-,TGCGCCAGCAGCATCTTCACCGGGGAGCTGTTTTTT,CASSIFTGELFF
TRBV29-1,TRBJ2-7,-,TRBD2,TGCAGCGTTGAATCTCGAGGGGCCAGAGGGGAGCGGGAGTCCCCCATGATCTACGAGCAGTACTTC,CSVESRGARGERESPMIYEQYF
TRBV7-6,TRBJ1-3,-,-,TGTGCCAGCAGCTTGGGGGACACCATATATTTT,CASSLGDTIYF
TRBV6-5,TRBJ2-7,-,TRBD1,TGTGCCAGCAGCTCCTGGGACAGGGAATACTTC,CASSSWDREYF
TRBV19,TRBJ2-3,once,TRBD2,TGTGCCAGTAGGCCCAGGCTAGCGGGGTTCACAGATACGCAGTATTTT,CASRPRLAGFTDTQYF
TRBV5-4,TRBJ2-1,-,-,TGTGCCAGCAGCTTGCCCGGACCGCAAAGAGCAATATACAATGAGCAGTTCTTC,CASSLPGPQRAIYNEQFF
TRBV11-3,TRBJ2-7,-,-,TGTGCCAGCAGCTTACGCGTGGGCAGTACCTACGAGCAGTACTTC,CASSLRVGSTYEQYF
TRBV5-5,TRBJ2-7,-,-,TGTGCCAGCAGCAACACGGACTACTCCTACGAGCAGTACTTC,CASSNTDYSYEQYF
TRBV28,TRBJ1-1,-,-,TGTGCCAGCAGTTCGGCAACAGGGCACACTGAAGCTTTCTTT,CASSSATGHTEAFF
TRBV28,TRBJ2-4,once,TRBD2,TGTGCCAGCAGATCGCTAGCGGGAGCAGCCAAAAACATTCAGTACTTC,CASRSLAGAAKNIQYF
TRBV11-3,TRBJ2-3,-,TRBD2,TGTGCCAGCAGCTTAGGGATTAGCGGGGCCACAGATACGCAGTATTTT,CASSLGISGATDTQYF
TRBV28,TRBJ1-5,once,-,TGTGCCAGCATGCCCGCCGGGGGGCAGCCCCAGCATTTT,CASMPAGGQPQHF
TRBV5-6,TRBJ1-5,-,-,TGTGCCAGCAGCTTTTCAGGTTTTTATAGCAATCAGCCCCAGCATTTT,CASSFSGFYSNQPQHF
TRBV28,TRBJ1-5,-,TRBD1,TGTGCCAGCAGTTCCGGGACAGGGTCCCTTCAGCCCCAGCATTTT,CASSSGTGSLQPQHF
TRBV19,TRBJ2-3,-,TRBD2,TGTGCCAGTCAGGGCGGGAGGACCGGGGATACGCAGTATTTT,CASQGGRTGDTQYF
TRBV9,TRBJ2-2,-,TRBD2,TGTGCCAGCAGCGTAGGAGGTAGCGGGAGTTTCACCGGGGAGCTGTTTTTT,CASSVGGSGSFTGELFF
TRBV29-1,TRBJ2-5,-,-,TGCAGCGTTGAAAGTCTGGAGACCCAGTACTTC,CSVESLETQYF